This T cell receptor (beta chain) was identified in a study of OX40 agonist ivuxolimab in advanced cancers. Patients with autoimmune history or systemic immunosuppression were excluded. V lost 4 bases and J 2 bases, leaving 15 bases between the germline ends. Germline V gene sequence: CDR1 SGHAT, CDR2 FQNNGV. The CDR3 has 17 amino acids. Using immunoSEQ multiplex PCR, the repertoire was profiled, and TCRdb retains in-frame clones only, with some absent. The sample lists over 70,000 clones, approximately 92% occurring once. This receptor was taken from an adult with an advanced solid tumor such as melanoma, head and neck, liver or kidney cancer. This chain connects TRBV11-2 to TRBJ2-6, with a tentative D call TRBD1 (7 bases). Here the sequenced sample was CD4+ or CD8+ T cells sorted from blood, taken in a trial of the OX40 agonist ivuxolimab. In nucleotides, the CDR3 is TGTGCCAGCAGCTCGCACCAGGGGGGAGCTGGGGCCAACGTCCTGACTTTC. Amino acid sequence: CASSSHQGGAGANVLTF.